This T cell receptor beta chain was profiled in a study of graft-versus-host responses after intestinal transplantation. Turning to the study itself: Each recipient received a multivisceral, liver-intestinal, or isolated intestinal graft. The recipients all started with anti-thymocyte globulin induction and then took tacrolimus and steroids for about 3 years. Whole-study results and caveats: Some GvH clones were seen earlier in gut or blood, suggesting intestinal origin. Peak levels of circulating GvH clones tracked with early post-transplant HvG declines.

The data were produced by immunoSEQ multiplex PCR, yet TCRdb's version contains in-frame clones alone and is incomplete. The sample lists approximately 120,000 clones, over 85% occurring once. Of note for this clone: Its antigen is still unknown.

The clonotype originates from a human donor who received an intestinal transplant. Source: unstimulated CD4+ T cells sorted from spleen or lymph node cells, taken before intestinal transplant.

The CDR3 DNA reads TGTGCCAGCAGCTTTAGCGGGACTAGCACAGATACGCAGTATTTT. Amino acids: CASSFSGTSTDTQYF. J is TRBJ2-3 and V is TRBV6-1; TRBD2 matches 8 bases. Germline V lookup: CDR1 MNHNS, CDR2 SASEGT. V lost 6 bases, J lost 0 bases, and 5 bases stayed unmatched. This CDR3 comprises 15 residues.